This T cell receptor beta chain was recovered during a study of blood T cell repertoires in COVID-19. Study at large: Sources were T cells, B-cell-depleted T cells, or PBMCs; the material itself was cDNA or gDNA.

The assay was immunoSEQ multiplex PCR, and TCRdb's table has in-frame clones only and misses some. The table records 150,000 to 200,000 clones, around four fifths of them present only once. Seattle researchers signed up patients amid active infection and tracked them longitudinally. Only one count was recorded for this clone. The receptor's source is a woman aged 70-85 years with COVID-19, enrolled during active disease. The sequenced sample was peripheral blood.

The CDR3 DNA reads as TGTGCCAGCAGCGCACCGGGACTACCTAACACCGGGGAGCTGTTTTTT. This gives the protein CASSAPGLPNTGELFF. V gene TRBV6-2 or TRBV6-3 combines with J gene TRBJ2-2; TRBD2 matches at 7 bases. Trimming cost V 6 bases and J 2 bases; bases outside gene matches: 9. CDR3 length equals 16 residues. Per germline, CDR1 MNHEY and CDR2 SVGEGT.